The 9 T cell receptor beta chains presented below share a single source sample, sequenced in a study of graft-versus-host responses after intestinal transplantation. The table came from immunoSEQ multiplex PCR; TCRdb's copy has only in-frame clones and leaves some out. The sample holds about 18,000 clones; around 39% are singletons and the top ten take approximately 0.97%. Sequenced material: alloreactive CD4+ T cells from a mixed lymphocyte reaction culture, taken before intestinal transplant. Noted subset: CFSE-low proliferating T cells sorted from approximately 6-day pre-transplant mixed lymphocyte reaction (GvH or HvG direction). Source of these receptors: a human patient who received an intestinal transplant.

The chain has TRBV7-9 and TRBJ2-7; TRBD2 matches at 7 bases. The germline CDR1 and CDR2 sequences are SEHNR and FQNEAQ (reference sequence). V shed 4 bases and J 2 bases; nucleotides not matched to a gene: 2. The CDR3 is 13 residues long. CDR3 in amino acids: CASSYRGAYEQYF. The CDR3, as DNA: TGTGCCAGCAGCTACCGGGGGGCCTACGAGCAGTACTTC.

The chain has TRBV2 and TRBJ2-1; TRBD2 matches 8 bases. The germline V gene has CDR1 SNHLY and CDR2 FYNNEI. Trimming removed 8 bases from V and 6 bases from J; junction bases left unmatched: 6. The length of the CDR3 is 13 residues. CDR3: CASFRGGINEQFF. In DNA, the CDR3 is TGTGCCAGCTTCCGGGGGGGCATCAATGAGCAGTTCTTC.

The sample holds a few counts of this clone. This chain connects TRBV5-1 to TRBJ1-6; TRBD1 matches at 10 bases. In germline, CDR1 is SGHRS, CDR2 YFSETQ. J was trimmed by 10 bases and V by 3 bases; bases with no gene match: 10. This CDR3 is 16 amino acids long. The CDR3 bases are TGCGCCAGCAGCTATCTGGGGACAGGGGAAGGGTCACCCCTCCACTTT. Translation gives CASSYLGTGEGSPLHF.

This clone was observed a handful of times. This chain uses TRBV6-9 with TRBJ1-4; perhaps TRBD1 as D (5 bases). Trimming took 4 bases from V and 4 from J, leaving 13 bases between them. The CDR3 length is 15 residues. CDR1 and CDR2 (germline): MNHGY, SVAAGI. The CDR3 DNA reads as TGTGCCAGCAGTTCGGGGCTAGCGGATAATGAAAAACTGTTTTTT. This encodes CASSSGLADNEKLFF.

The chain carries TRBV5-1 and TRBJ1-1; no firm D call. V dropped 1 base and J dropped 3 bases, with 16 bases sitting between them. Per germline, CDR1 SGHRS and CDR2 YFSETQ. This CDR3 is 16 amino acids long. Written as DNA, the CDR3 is TGCGCCAGCAGCTTGTTCGAGGCCCTCCGGGACACTGAAGCTTTCTTT. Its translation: CASSLFEALRDTEAFF.

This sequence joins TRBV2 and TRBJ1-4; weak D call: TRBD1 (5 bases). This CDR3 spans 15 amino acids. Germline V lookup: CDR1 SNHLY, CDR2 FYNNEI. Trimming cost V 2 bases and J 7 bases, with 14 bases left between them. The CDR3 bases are TGTGCCAGCAGTGAACAGGGCCGTGGAGGTGAAAAACTGTTTTTT. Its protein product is CASSEQGRGGEKLFF.

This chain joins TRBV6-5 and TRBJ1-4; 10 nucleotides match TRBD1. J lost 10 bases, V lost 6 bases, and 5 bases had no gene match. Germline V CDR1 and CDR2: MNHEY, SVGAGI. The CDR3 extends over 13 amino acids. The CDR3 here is CASRGQGLGKLFF. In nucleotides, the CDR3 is TGTGCCAGCAGGGGACAGGGGCTTGGAAAACTGTTTTTT.

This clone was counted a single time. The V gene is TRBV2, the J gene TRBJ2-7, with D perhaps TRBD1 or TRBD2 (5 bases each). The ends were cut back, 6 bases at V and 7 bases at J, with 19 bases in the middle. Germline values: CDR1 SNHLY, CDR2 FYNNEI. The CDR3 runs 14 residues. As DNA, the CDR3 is TGTGCCAGCAGGGCAGGGAGTACTACTTGGGAGCAGTACTTC. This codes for CASRAGSTTWEQYF. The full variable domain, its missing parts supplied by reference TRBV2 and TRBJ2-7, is EPEVTQTPSHQVTQMGQEVILRCVPISNHLYFYWYRQILGQKVEFLVSFYNNEISEKSEIFDDQFSVERPDGSNFTLKIRSTKLEDSAMYFCASRAGSTTWEQYFGPGTRLTVT.

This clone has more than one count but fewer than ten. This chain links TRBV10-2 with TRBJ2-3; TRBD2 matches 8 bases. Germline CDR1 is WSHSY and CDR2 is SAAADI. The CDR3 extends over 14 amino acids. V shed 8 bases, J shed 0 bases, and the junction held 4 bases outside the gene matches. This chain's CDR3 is CASLGTRSTDTQYF. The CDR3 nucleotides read TGCGCCAGCCTAGGGACTAGAAGCACAGATACGCAGTATTTT.